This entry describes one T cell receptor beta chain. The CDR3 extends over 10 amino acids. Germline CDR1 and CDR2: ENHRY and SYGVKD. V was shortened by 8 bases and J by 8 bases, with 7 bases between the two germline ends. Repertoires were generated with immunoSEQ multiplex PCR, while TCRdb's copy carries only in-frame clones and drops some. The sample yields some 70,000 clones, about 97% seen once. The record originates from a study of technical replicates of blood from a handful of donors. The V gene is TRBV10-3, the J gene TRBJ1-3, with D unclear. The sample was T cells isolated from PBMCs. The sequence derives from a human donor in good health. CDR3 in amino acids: CAIGSYTIYF. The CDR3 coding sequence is TGTGCCATCGGGAGTTACACCATATATTTT.